These T cell receptor beta chains were read from a single sample in a study of beta chain features in type 1 diabetes. Some clones are missing from TCRdb's copy, which holds only in-frame ones; the method was immunoSEQ multiplex PCR. The table shows approximately 600,000 clones, with 9.5% to 15% occurring only once. The sequencing input was naive CD4+ T cells from blood. These receptor sequences come from a man younger than 40 with type 1 diabetes. The CDR3 runs from the conserved cysteine through the conserved F or W. The D gene is left open where the match is weak. The listing skips clone size in some rows; elsewhere it reads once, few, many or a size class.

TRBJ2-6,-,12,-,TRBV19,TGTGCCAGTAGAGCTGGGGCCAACGTCCTGACTTTC,CASRAGANVLTF
TRBJ2-3,few,14,-,TRBV7-2,TGTGCCAGCAGCCCGAGCCCGCGACTCCCATGGGAGTATTTT,CASSPSPRLPWEYF
TRBJ2-3,few,14,TRBD1,TRBV6-5,TGTGCCAGCAGTTGGACAGGGATGACAGATACGCAGTATTTT,CASSWTGMTDTQYF
TRBJ1-5,-,14,TRBD1,TRBV6-1,TGTGCCAGCAGTGAAAACAGGGGGCGTCAGCCCCAGCATTTT,CASSENRGRQPQHF
TRBJ2-3,few,14,-,TRBV18,TGTGCCAGCTCACTTGAGAAAGGAAGAGATACGCAGTATTTT,CASSLEKGRDTQYF
TRBJ2-5,-,15,TRBD1,TRBV7-9,TGTGCCAGCAGCTTGATGACAGGGCACCAAGAGACCCAGTACTTC,CASSLMTGHQETQYF
TRBJ1-4,-,12,-,TRBV9,TGTGCCAGCAGCGAGGGGTTGGGAAAACTGCTTTTT,CASSEGLGKLLF
TRBJ2-3,-,15,-,TRBV19,TGTGCCAGTAGTATTCGGACAGTCATAACAGATACGCAGTATTTT,CASSIRTVITDTQYF
TRBJ1-2,-,15,-,TRBV4-2,TGTGCCAGCAGCCATAGACCGGAAGCTAACTATGGCTACACCTTC,CASSHRPEANYGYTF
TRBJ2-3,-,15,-,TRBV5-1,TGCGCCAGCAGCTTGCGGGGGCGCGGCACAGATACGCAGTATTTT,CASSLRGRGTDTQYF
TRBJ2-7,few,13,TRBD1,TRBV18,TGTGCCAGCTCAGACCGGGAACAGGGGGAGCAGTACTTC,CASSDREQGEQYF
TRBJ2-2,-,17,TRBD2,TRBV27,TGTGCCACCCGGTTGGGTAGCGGGGCTCTTCCTACCGGGGAGCTGTTTTTT,CATRLGSGALPTGELFF
TRBJ1-6,-,16,-,TRBV7-2,TGTGCCAGCACCATATCTACGGGGGAGCCCAATTCACCCCTCCACTTT,CASTISTGEPNSPLHF
TRBJ2-7,-,15,TRBD2,TRBV19,TGTGCCAGTAGTACCGGGACTACGAGCTCCTACGAGCAGTACTTC,CASSTGTTSSYEQYF
TRBJ2-5,few,15,TRBD2,TRBV6-5,TGTGCCAGCAGAAGAGCGGGACTAGCGGAAGAGACCCAGTACTTC,CASRRAGLAEETQYF
TRBJ2-7,few,13,-,TRBV7-2,TGTGCCAGCAGCTTAGCGAAAGGGACGGAGCAGTACTTC,CASSLAKGTEQYF
TRBJ2-1,few,16,TRBD2,TRBV6-6,TGTGCCAGCAGTTCCCATGGCGGGGGAAACTACAATGAGCAGTTCTTC,CASSSHGGGNYNEQFF
TRBJ2-1,few,15,TRBD2,TRBV29-1,TGCAGCGTCACAGGCGGCGGACTAGCGGGGGGGACTCAGTTCTTC,CSVTGGGLAGGTQFF
TRBJ1-1,few,13,-,TRBV7-3,TGTGCCAGCAGCCTACTGGTGAACACTGAAGCTTTCTTT,CASSLLVNTEAFF
TRBJ1-5,-,17,-,TRBV7-8,TGTGCCAGCAGCTCTGACCGACAGCCAGTTAGCAATCAGCCCCAGCATTTT,CASSSDRQPVSNQPQHF
TRBJ1-1,-,16,-,TRBV30,TGTGCCTGGACCCGGGGCAGGGCCATCAGGAACACTGAAGCTTTCTTT,CAWTRGRAIRNTEAFF
TRBJ1-5,-,15,-,TRBV19,TGTGCCAGTAGTATCGCCCAGGAGGGAAGACAGCCCCAGCATTTT,CASSIAQEGRQPQHF
TRBJ1-1,-,13,-,TRBV5-4,TGTGCCAGCAGCTCCGTTGACGGACCTGAAGCTTTCTTT,CASSSVDGPEAFF
TRBJ1-3,-,14,-,TRBV25-1,TGTGCCAGCAGTGAATATCTCCATACTAACACCATATATTTT,CASSEYLHTNTIYF
TRBJ2-1,few,14,TRBD1,TRBV7-9,TGTGCCGGGACAGGGGAAGAATCTGGCAATGAGCAGTTCTTC,CAGTGEESGNEQFF
TRBJ1-6,few,15,-,TRBV5-1,TGCGCCAGCACTTTCGCGGTGGTGGGTAATTCACCCCTCCACTTT,CASTFAVVGNSPLHF
TRBJ2-1,-,16,-,TRBV9,TGTGCCAGCAGCGTAGCTACGGCGGGGGCCGACAATGAGCAGTTCTTC,CASSVATAGADNEQFF
TRBJ2-1,few,15,TRBD1,TRBV5-1,TGCGCCAGCAGCTTTGGACAGGGGGCCTACAATGAGCAGTTCTTC,CASSFGQGAYNEQFF
TRBJ1-2,-,18,-,TRBV4-3,TGCGCCAGCAGCCAAGAGGTTAGCAGGTCCAGGACTAACTATGGCTACACCTTC,CASSQEVSRSRTNYGYTF